Below, 17 T cell receptor beta chains from the same sample are listed, as sequenced in a study of T cell changes during pregnancy in multiple sclerosis. Measured with immunoSEQ multiplex PCR; TCRdb has only the in-frame clones, and not every one. The sample holds tens of thousands of clones, 70% to 90% seen once. Specimen: CD4+ T cells from peripheral blood mononuclear cells, collected in the first trimester of pregnancy. Receptors were obtained from a female donor with multiple sclerosis, enrolled in a pregnancy study.

This sequence joins TRBV27 and TRBJ1-1; TRBD1 matches at 8 bases. Unmatched junction bases numbered 3, after V lost 6 bases and J lost 3 bases. Per germline, CDR1 MNHEY and CDR2 SMNVEV (reference sequence). This CDR3 has 13 amino acids. This chain's CDR3 is CASRRQGYTEAFF. As DNA, the CDR3 is TGTGCCAGCAGACGACAGGGGTACACTGAAGCTTTCTTT.

The chain is built from TRBV7-6 and TRBJ1-2, with D possibly TRBD1 on 6 matching bases. The V and J ends lost 1 base and 8 bases respectively, with 14 bases between them. CDR1 and CDR2 from the germline V gene are SGHVS and FNYEAQ. The CDR3 covers 14 residues. The CDR3: CASSLEVRGGGYTF. The CDR3 nucleotides are TGTGCCAGCAGCTTAGAAGTCAGGGGCGGAGGCTACACCTTC.

The V and J genes are TRBV7-2 and TRBJ1-1; D is uncertain. CDR3 length: 15 amino acids. The V and J ends lost 1 base and 1 base respectively, with 10 bases between them. Germline V gene sequence: CDR1 SGHTA, CDR2 FQGNSA. CDR3 sequence reads: CASSLVNLPNTEAFF. Written as DNA, the CDR3 is TGTGCCAGCAGCTTAGTTAACCTACCGAACACTGAAGCTTTCTTT.

V usage is TRBV7-8 and J usage is TRBJ2-1; 7 nucleotides align to TRBD1. The CDR3 is made up of 14 amino acids. Germline V gene data show CDR1 as SGHVS and CDR2 as FQNEAQ. J was trimmed by 6 bases and V by 1 base; bases with no gene match: 3. CDR3 nucleotides: TGTGCCAGCAGCTTAGTAAGGACAGGCAATGAGCAGTTCTTC. Translating gives CASSLVRTGNEQFF.

This CDR3 reads CASSPPGGGEAFF. In nucleotides, the CDR3 is TGTGCCAGCAGTCCCCCCGGGGGTGGCGAAGCTTTCTTT. The chain joins TRBV6-6 to TRBJ1-1; tentative D call: TRBD1 (5 bases). The CDR3 totals 13 residues. Germline V gene lookup returns CDR1 MNHNY and CDR2 SVGAGI (reference sequence). Trimming removed 5 bases at V and 8 bases at J, with 15 bases between.

V usage is TRBV6-1 and J usage is TRBJ2-7; the match to TRBD2 covers 15 bases. This CDR3 is 15 amino acids long. V trimming: 0 bases; J trimming: 12 bases; junction bases outside the gene matches: 6. The germline V gene has CDR1 MNHNS and CDR2 SASEGT. DNA of the CDR3: TGTGCCAGCAGTGAAGCGGGACTAGCGGGAGGAAGGCGGTACTTC. Its translation is CASSEAGLAGGRRYF.

This clone was picked up one time. The chain combines TRBV30 with TRBJ1-3; 9 bases map to TRBD1. The CDR3 covers 15 residues. V lost 4 bases to trimming and J lost 7 bases; unmatched junction nucleotides: 11. CDR1 and CDR2 (germline): GTSNPN, SVGIG (reference sequence). The CDR3 DNA sequence: TGTGCCTGGACCCCTACGGGACAGGGATTTAACACCATATATTTT. Amino acids: CAWTPTGQGFNTIYF.

This chain links TRBV6-6 with TRBJ1-5; weak D call: TRBD1 (5 bases). The germline V gene has CDR1 MNHNY and CDR2 SVGAGI (reference sequence). CDR3 size: 16 residues. V lost 6 bases and J 2 bases, leaving 17 bases between the germline ends. CDR3 nucleotide sequence: TGTGCCAGCAGAAACCAAGCAGGGAATCGCAATCAGCCCCAGCATTTT. It translates to CASRNQAGNRNQPQHF.

The chain links TRBV7-2 to TRBJ2-1; D might be TRBD2 (5 bases). The CDR3 has 13 amino acids. Germline V gene sequence: CDR1 SGHTA, CDR2 FQGNSA. V lost 6 bases and J lost 1, with 7 bases in between. CDR3: CASRSGSYNEQFF. The DNA for the CDR3 is TGTGCCAGCAGGAGCGGTTCCTACAATGAGCAGTTCTTC.

This chain uses TRBV10-2 with TRBJ2-5; tentatively, D is TRBD2 (6 bases). The end of the DNA fits TRBJ2-7 better, so the J call may be wrong. Germline V gene sequence: CDR1 WSHSY, CDR2 SAAADI. There are 11 residues in the CDR3. This CDR3 reads CASSQRDEQYF. In DNA form, the CDR3 reads TGCGCCAGCTCCCAGCGGGACGAGCAGTACTTC.

This chain uses TRBV7-9 with TRBJ1-1; D is possibly TRBD1 (6 bases). Trimming pared 5 bases from V and 0 bases from J, leaving 13 bases between. CDR3 length equals 15 residues. Germline V lookup: CDR1 SEHNR, CDR2 FQNEAQ (reference sequence). For the CDR3, the DNA is TGTGCCAGCAGCATCTCGACAGGACTGAACACTGAAGCTTTCTTT. Its protein is CASSISTGLNTEAFF.

The genes are TRBV6-1 and TRBJ2-7; possibly TRBD1 for D (5 bases). This CDR3 is built from 14 residues. Germline CDR1 is MNHNS and CDR2 is SASEGT. V was clipped by 6 bases and J by 6 bases, with 18 bases between them. In DNA, the CDR3 is TGTGCCAGCAGCGCGCTTACAGGTCCCGGCGAGCAGTACTTC. It is translated as CASSALTGPGEQYF.

The chain couples TRBV7-2 to TRBJ1-6, with no clear D. Trimming removed 3 bases at V and 8 bases at J, with 8 bases between. Germline V CDR1 and CDR2: SGHTA, FQGNSA. The CDR3 loop spans 13 amino acids. Written as DNA, the CDR3 is TGTGCCAGCAGCTTCCGGAGGGATTCACCCCTCCACTTT. Translation gives CASSFRRDSPLHF.

CDR3 amino acids: CASSPDRGLGNTEAFF. In DNA, the CDR3 is TGCGCCAGCAGCCCGGACAGGGGGCTCGGGAACACTGAAGCTTTCTTT. The V call is TRBV4-3, the J call TRBJ1-1; 11 positions agree with TRBD1. J gave up 1 base and V 4 bases, and 5 bases lay outside the gene matches. Looked up from germline, CDR1 is LGHNA and CDR2 is YSLEER. CDR3 size: 16 residues.

The chain combines TRBV5-6 with TRBJ1-1, with 7 nucleotides matching TRBD1. The CDR3 has 15 amino acids. Germline V CDR1 and CDR2: SGHDT, YYEEEE. Losses at the gene ends were 4 bases for V and 3 bases for J; bases not matched to a gene: 9. The CDR3 spells CASSPQTGFDTEAFF. The CDR3 DNA follows: TGTGCCAGCAGCCCTCAGACAGGGTTTGACACTGAAGCTTTCTTT. Looking up the rest from reference TRBV5-6 and TRBJ1-1 gives the full variable domain: DAGVTQSPTHLIKTRGQQVTLRCSPKSGHDTVSWYQQALGQGPQFIFQYYEEEERQRGNFPDRFSGHQFPNYSSELNVNALLLGDSALYLCASSPQTGFDTEAFFGQGTRLTVV.

J is TRBJ1-2 and V is TRBV19, with 7 bases aligning to TRBD1. This CDR3 is 12 amino acids long. The junction had 3 bases not matched to a gene; V was cut back by 5 bases and J by 6 bases. The germline V gene encodes CDR1 LNHDA and CDR2 SQIVND (reference sequence). The CDR3 reads CASSLQGNGYTF. CDR3 coding DNA: TGTGCCAGTAGTTTACAGGGGAATGGCTACACCTTC.

The chain recombines TRBV27 with TRBJ1-4; 8 bases match TRBD1. V gave up 6 bases and J gave up 4 bases; unmatched junction bases: 10. The CDR3 is 16 amino acids. Per the germline V gene, CDR1 is MNHEY and CDR2 is SMNVEV (reference sequence). The CDR3 DNA follows: TGTGCCAGCAGACCACGCCAGGGGGCCGGTAATGAAAAACTGTTTTTT. Translating gives CASRPRQGAGNEKLFF.